The 15 T cell receptor beta chains below were found in one sample sequenced in a study of cytomegalovirus exposure and HLA in healthy donors. Primers for the PCR totalled 60 Vbeta and 13 Jbeta. The method was immunoSEQ multiplex PCR; TCRdb's version includes in-frame clones alone and lacks a portion of them. The profile shows about 92,000 clones, about four fifths of them singletons. What was sequenced was PBMCs. Receptor source: a woman aged 18-35 years in good health and CMV-seropositive.

V gene TRBV7-2 combines with J gene TRBJ1-5, with a weak D call TRBD1 (5 bases). The germline V and J ends were trimmed by 2 bases and 3 bases, with 8 bases remaining between them. Per germline, CDR1 SGHTA and CDR2 FQGNSA. This CDR3 has 14 amino acids. CDR3 protein: CASSLWGSNQPQHF. CDR3 bases: TGTGCCAGCAGCTTATGGGGCTCCAATCAGCCCCAGCATTTT.

This clone was seen a single time. This chain joins TRBV6-5 and TRBJ2-7; no clear D gene. Trimming removed 0 bases at V and 7 bases at J, with 13 bases between. The CDR3 runs to 14 residues. CDR1 MNHEY and CDR2 SVGAGI come from the germline V gene. The CDR3 sequence: CASSYSKWAKEQYF. For the CDR3, the DNA is TGTGCCAGCAGTTACTCCAAATGGGCCAAAGAGCAGTACTTC.

The chain is built from TRBV7-9 and TRBJ2-5, with TRBD2 identical over 7 bases. Trimming removed 0 bases from V and 4 bases from J; junction bases left unmatched: 11. The CDR3 totals 17 residues. Germline V CDR1 and CDR2: SEHNR, FQNEAQ (reference sequence). The CDR3 nucleotides are TGTGCCAGCAGCTTAGCGCATCAAACAGGCGGGGGAGAGACCCAGTACTTC. Protein product: CASSLAHQTGGGETQYF.

This chain joins TRBV10-3 and TRBJ1-5; no definite D call. Looked up from germline, CDR1 is ENHRY and CDR2 is SYGVKD. The CDR3 is 13 amino acids. With 0 bases removed from V and 5 bases from J, the gap between germline ends came to 5 bases. The CDR3 region has the DNA TGTGCCATCAGTGAGTCAGGAGATCAGCCCCAGCATTTT. Its protein is CAISESGDQPQHF.

This clone occurred a few times. The chain employs TRBV5-6 and TRBJ1-3; D is possibly TRBD1 (5 bases). The length of the CDR3 is 13 residues. In germline, CDR1 is SGHDT, CDR2 YYEEEE. V dropped 1 base and J dropped 10 bases, with 12 bases sitting between them. The CDR3 region has the DNA TGTGCCAGCAGCTTGTATGGGGGGAGTACCATATATTTT. Residues: CASSLYGGSTIYF.

This chain uses TRBV30 with TRBJ2-7, with D possibly being TRBD2 (7 bases). The germline gives CDR1 GTSNPN, CDR2 SVGIG (reference sequence). Trimming removed 4 bases from V and 6 bases from J, with 19 bases in between. The CDR3 is 14 residues long. This CDR3 is CAWMKDGGRTEQYF. The CDR3 DNA reads as TGTGCCTGGATGAAGGACGGGGGGCGAACCGAGCAGTACTTC.

The V and J genes are TRBV29-1 and TRBJ1-1, with a tentative D call TRBD1 (5 bases). The germline V and J ends were trimmed by 4 bases and 4 bases, with 13 bases remaining between them. Germline CDR1 is SQVTM and CDR2 is ANQGSEA. The CDR3 is made up of 13 amino acids. Written as DNA, the CDR3 is TGCAGCGTTGGGAGGGACGGAGCCACTGAAGCTTTCTTT. Amino acids: CSVGRDGATEAFF.

The V and J genes are TRBV15 and TRBJ2-3, with D maybe TRBD2 (5 bases). The CDR3 length is 14 residues. V shed 2 bases and J shed 4 bases, with 10 bases lying between them. Per germline, CDR1 LNHNV and CDR2 YYDKDF (reference sequence). This CDR3 is CATSRPGGSDTQYF. In DNA form, the CDR3 reads TGTGCCACCAGCAGACCCGGAGGTTCAGATACGCAGTATTTT.

This clone was counted a single time. The rearrangement links TRBV28 to TRBJ2-5, with 10 bases fitting TRBD2. The V gene's germline CDR1 is MDHEN and CDR2 SYDVKM. CDR3 length: 15 residues. Germline trimming cut 5 bases from V and 4 bases from J; bases unmatched to any gene: 7. As DNA, the CDR3 is TGTGCCAGCAGTATCGAACTAGCGGGAAGAGAGACCCAGTACTTC. This encodes CASSIELAGRETQYF.

The rearrangement uses TRBV7-9 and TRBJ2-2, with 8 bases fitting TRBD1. This CDR3 comprises 15 residues. The junction had 7 bases not matched to a gene; V was cut back by 5 bases and J by 5 bases. CDR1 is SEHNR and CDR2 is FQNEAQ in the germline V gene (reference sequence). CDR3 protein: CASSQTGGLTGELFF. The CDR3 nucleotides read TGTGCCAGCAGCCAAACAGGGGGGCTGACCGGGGAGCTGTTTTTT.

The chain is built from TRBV5-1 and TRBJ1-5, with 7 bases aligning to TRBD1. Germline CDR1 SGHRS, CDR2 YFSETQ. This CDR3 has 15 residues. Trimming at V came to 1 base and at J to 2 bases, leaving 3 bases not matched to a gene. CDR3: CASSLTGAGNQPQHF. Written as DNA, the CDR3 is TGCGCCAGCAGCTTGACAGGGGCCGGCAATCAGCCCCAGCATTTT.

This chain joins TRBV5-1 and TRBJ2-1; 7 bases line up with TRBD1. The germline V gene encodes CDR1 SGHRS and CDR2 YFSETQ. Trimming cost V 6 bases and J 3 bases; bases outside gene matches: 9. The CDR3 runs 15 residues. CDR3 sequence reads: CASTLDRVGYNEQFF. The CDR3 nucleotides read TGCGCCAGCACCCTAGACAGGGTAGGCTACAATGAGCAGTTCTTC.

This chain joins TRBV5-6 and TRBJ2-5, with a tentative D call TRBD2 (6 bases). The J call is uncertain, as TRBJ2-7 better fits the DNA end. The V gene's germline CDR1 is SGHDT and CDR2 YYEEEE. The CDR3 spans 13 residues. The CDR3, as DNA: TGTGCCAGCAGGGCGGGACTCTCCTACGAGCAGTACTTC. It codes for CASRAGLSYEQYF.

This chain uses TRBV18 with TRBJ1-5, with D uncertain. V lost 1 base and J 3 bases, leaving 10 bases between the germline ends. The CDR3 is 15 amino acids. The germline V gene has CDR1 KGHSH and CDR2 LQKENI. The DNA of the CDR3 is TGTGCCAGCTCACCACGGCAGGCATCCAATCAGCCCCAGCATTTT. Translating gives CASSPRQASNQPQHF.

The chain links TRBV28 to TRBJ1-2; 8 bases agree with TRBD1. Germline loops: CDR1 MDHEN, CDR2 SYDVKM. Trimming cost V 6 bases and J 5 bases; bases outside gene matches: 8. This CDR3 has 14 amino acids. The CDR3 sequence: CASRRTGGLYGYTF. CDR3 bases: TGTGCCAGCAGACGTACAGGGGGACTTTATGGCTACACCTTC.